This T cell receptor beta chain was sequenced in a study of T cell responses to AZD1222 COVID-19 vaccine. Looking at the study overall: Analyses pooled second doses at about 4 or about 12 weeks.

A word on this clone: Its antigen is unknown.

Sequencing used immunoSEQ multiplex PCR; TCRdb keeps in-frame clones, though not all of them. The table lists under 200,000 clones, 94% of them singletons. CDR3 length: 14 amino acids. V lost 5 bases and J lost 5; bases outside the gene matches: 5. Germline V gene lookup returns CDR1 LNHDA and CDR2 SQIVND (reference sequence). Study results and caveats: At study baseline, merely over 5 AZD1222 recipients were seropositive. It should be noted that donors were predominantly white British and more often female, and clonal diversity was possibly underestimated. Nearly half of spike-specific TCRs reportedly target unmutated variant regions.

The receptor comes from an adult in good health. The sample was peripheral blood, taken on day 0 of AZD1222 vaccination. The V gene is TRBV19, the J gene TRBJ1-1; TRBD1 matches at 10 bases. CDR3 bases: TGTGCCAGTAGTTTGGGACAGGGGTTGACTGAAGCTTTCTTT. This translates into CASSLGQGLTEAFF.